What follows are 14 T cell receptor beta chains derived from one specimen sequenced in a study of human thymus T cells. It was from resections taken during corrective heart surgery that the thymus tissue came. Produced via immunoSEQ multiplex PCR; TCRdb's table is partial and in-frame only. The table includes roughly 130,000 clones, 90% to 95% detected once. Input material: thymus tissue. These receptors were collected from a boy in the first two years of life with a congenital heart defect but otherwise immunologically healthy.

The CDR3, as DNA: TGTGCCAGCAGTCCATCCGACAGGGCTGGAAACACCATATATTTT. It specifies CASSPSDRAGNTIYF. This chain uses TRBV6-5 with TRBJ1-3; 7 bases are a match to TRBD1. The J segment lost 2 bases and the V segment lost 5 bases, leaving 6 bases of the junction unmatched. CDR1 and CDR2 from the germline V gene are MNHEY and SVGAGI. CDR3 length: 15 residues.

The CDR3 loop is CASSLRQGGNQPQHF. DNA of the CDR3: TGTGCCAGTAGTCTTAGACAGGGTGGCAATCAGCCCCAGCATTTT. V usage is TRBV19 and J usage is TRBJ1-5; TRBD1 aligns across 7 bases. In germline, CDR1 is LNHDA, CDR2 SQIVND (reference sequence). This CDR3 has 15 residues. The ends lost 5 bases at V and 2 bases at J; junction bases unmatched: 6. Using reference TRBV19 and TRBJ1-5 for the parts outside the CDR3, the full variable domain is DGGITQSPKYLFRKEGQNVTLSCEQNLNHDAMYWYRQDPGQGLRLIYYSQIVNDFQKGDIAEGYSVSREKKESFPLTVTSAQKNPTAFYLCASSLRQGGNQPQHFGDGTRLSIL.

The V call is TRBV6-5, the J call TRBJ2-7, with TRBD1 identical over 8 bases. The CDR3 totals 15 residues. In germline, CDR1 is MNHEY, CDR2 SVGAGI. Trimming at V came to 0 bases and at J to 5 bases, leaving 6 bases not matched to a gene. The CDR3 protein is CASSYSIKTGDEQYF. In DNA form, the CDR3 reads TGTGCCAGCAGTTACTCGATTAAGACAGGGGACGAGCAGTACTTC.

This clone was counted once. The rearrangement joins TRBV4-1 to TRBJ2-7; D gene unclear. Per germline, CDR1 MGHRA and CDR2 YSYEKL. V was pared by 0 bases and J by 0 bases, with 18 bases between. The CDR3 runs 18 residues. The chain's CDR3 is CASSQDSPSFGLSYEQYF. CDR3 nucleotide sequence: TGCGCCAGCAGCCAAGATTCCCCCAGTTTTGGGCTCTCCTACGAGCAGTACTTC.

This chain uses TRBV6-6 with TRBJ2-1; 8 bases fit TRBD1. Germline V gene sequence: CDR1 MNHNY, CDR2 SVGAGI (reference sequence). The V segment lost 6 bases and the J segment 0 bases; nucleotides outside the gene matches: 7. The CDR3 runs 16 residues. The CDR3 sequence: CASSKHQGASYNEQFF. The CDR3 DNA is TGTGCCAGCAGCAAACATCAGGGGGCCTCCTACAATGAGCAGTTCTTC.

The chain couples TRBV9 to TRBJ1-6; maybe TRBD1 (5 bases). The V gene lost 4 bases and the J gene lost 2 bases, with 16 bases spanning the gap. The CDR3 consists of 17 residues. Germline CDR1 is SGDLS and CDR2 is YYNGEE. The CDR3 region is CASSPGGRGTYNSPLHF. CDR3 nucleotide sequence: TGTGCCAGCAGCCCAGGAGGGAGGGGCACCTATAATTCACCCCTCCACTTT.

This clone was detected once. The chain recombines TRBV28 with TRBJ1-5; D unresolved. Germline V CDR1 and CDR2: MDHEN, SYDVKM. The length of the CDR3 is 13 residues. Trimming took off 10 bases at V and 6 bases at J, with 16 bases between the two ends. The CDR3 DNA sequence: TGTGCCACCTCCCTCCGAGGGCTTCAGCCCCAGCATTTT. As protein: CATSLRGLQPQHF.

Concerning this clone itself: One end of the junction varies from germline; a read error may be responsible. This chain uses TRBV5-8 with TRBJ2-7; D is tentatively TRBD1 or TRBD2 (5 bases each). Germline values: CDR1 SGHTS, CDR2 YDEGEE. The CDR3 length is 10 residues. This CDR3 is CASSFDSGPF. The CDR3 coding sequence is TGTGCCAGCAGTTTTGACAGCGGACCCTTC.

The gene calls are TRBV2 and TRBJ1-4; D is undetermined. The CDR3 runs to 14 residues. V was cut by 1 base and J by 2 bases, with 5 bases left in between. The germline gives CDR1 SNHLY, CDR2 FYNNEI. CDR3 nucleotide sequence: TGTGCCAGCAGTGAAGGGGAGACTAATGAAAAACTGTTTTTT. Amino acid sequence: CASSEGETNEKLFF.

The rearrangement links TRBV7-2 to TRBJ2-7; possibly TRBD1 for D (7 bases). The V and J ends lost 1 base and 4 bases respectively, with 14 bases between them. The CDR3 is 15 amino acids. Per the germline V gene, CDR1 is SGHTA and CDR2 is FQGNSA. As DNA, the CDR3 is TGTGCCAGCAGCTTAGGTGAGACAGGGAGGTACGAGCAGTACTTC. Translation gives CASSLGETGRYEQYF.

The V and J genes are TRBV5-4 and TRBJ1-6; 8 bases are shared with TRBD1. CDR1 and CDR2 (germline): SGHNT, YYREEE (reference sequence). V gave up 4 bases and J gave up 0 bases; unmatched junction bases: 15. This CDR3 comprises 20 residues. CDR3 sequence reads: CASSVNFRGPLSSYNSPLHF. The CDR3, as DNA: TGTGCCAGCAGCGTTAACTTCAGGGGGCCCCTTAGCTCCTATAATTCACCCCTCCACTTT.

The chain carries TRBV9 and TRBJ2-1, with no clear D. Trimming left V 0 bases short and J 0 bases short, with 4 bases between. The germline gives CDR1 SGDLS, CDR2 YYNGEE. CDR3 length: 14 residues. The CDR3 DNA reads TGTGCCAGCAGCGTAGACAGCTCCTACAATGAGCAGTTCTTC. Translated: CASSVDSSYNEQFF.

The genes are TRBV5-6 and TRBJ2-1, with 13 nucleotides matching TRBD2. Germline CDR1 and CDR2: SGHDT and YYEEEE. After removal of 3 bases from V and 6 bases from J, the junction contained 15 bases not matched to a gene. The CDR3 extends over 19 amino acids. The CDR3 spells CASSSPATSGGITSNEQFF. DNA of the CDR3: TGTGCCAGCAGCTCCCCCGCGACTAGCGGGGGGATTACATCCAATGAGCAGTTCTTC.

A single count supports this clone. The genes are TRBV10-1 and TRBJ1-3, with 10 bases aligning to TRBD1. The junction had 15 bases not matched to a gene; V was cut back by 7 bases and J by 0 bases. Per the germline V gene, CDR1 is WNHNN and CDR2 is SYGVQD (reference sequence). The length of the CDR3 is 19 residues. CDR3 sequence (DNA): TGCGCCAGCACCCCATCCACGGGACAGGGGCCCCCCTCTGGAAACACCATATATTTT. Its protein product is CASTPSTGQGPPSGNTIYF.